A single sample is the source of the 21 T cell receptor beta chains below, sequenced in a study of cytomegalovirus exposure and HLA in healthy donors. PCR primers comprised 60 Vbeta and 13 Jbeta primers. Sequenced by immunoSEQ multiplex PCR; TCRdb stores in-frame clones only, minus some. The sample yields roughly 120,000 clones, over 8% seen once. Material: PBMCs. These receptors originate from a man aged 30 to 39 in good health and CMV-seronegative.

This clone has more than one count but fewer than ten. The J gene is TRBJ1-3, the V gene TRBV6-5; D ambiguous. The CDR3 is made up of 15 amino acids. Looked up from germline, CDR1 is MNHEY and CDR2 is SVGAGI. Trimming shortened V by 0 bases and J by 2 bases, and 8 bases separated the two germline ends. The CDR3 loop is CASSYSSTPGNTIYF. CDR3 DNA sequence: TGTGCCAGCAGTTACTCCTCAACTCCTGGAAACACCATATATTTT.

V gene TRBV27 combines with J gene TRBJ1-1; weak D call: TRBD1 (5 bases). V dropped 6 bases and J dropped 5 bases, with 13 bases sitting between them. Germline CDR1 is MNHEY and CDR2 is SMNVEV (reference sequence). The CDR3 extends over 13 amino acids. DNA of the CDR3: TGTGCCAGCAGCCGAGCGGGGGGAACTGAAGCTTTCTTT. Translated: CASSRAGGTEAFF.

This clone came up a few times. This chain joins TRBV27 and TRBJ1-5; tentatively, D is TRBD1 (6 bases). V lost 5 bases and J lost 3, with 11 bases in between. Germline values: CDR1 MNHEY, CDR2 SMNVEV (reference sequence). The CDR3 length is 14 residues. This chain's CDR3 is CASSPGAYNQPQHF. CDR3 DNA sequence: TGTGCCAGCAGTCCAGGGGCCTACAATCAGCCCCAGCATTTT.

The rearrangement links TRBV5-6 to TRBJ1-4; D is unclear. V lost 2 bases, J lost 0 bases, and 11 bases lay in between. The CDR3 is 16 residues long. Looked up from germline, CDR1 is SGHDT and CDR2 is YYEEEE. In DNA form, the CDR3 reads TGTGCCAGCAGCTTCGGCAGCGAGGCAACTAATGAAAAACTGTTTTTT. As protein: CASSFGSEATNEKLFF.

The V and J genes are TRBV29-1 and TRBJ1-2, with 9 bases identical to TRBD1. CDR3 length: 12 residues. Looked up from germline, CDR1 is SQVTM and CDR2 is ANQGSEA. Losses at the gene ends were 7 bases for V and 5 bases for J; bases not matched to a gene: 5. Written as DNA, the CDR3 is TGCAGCGGCGGGACAGGGAATTATGGCTACACCTTC. It specifies CSGGTGNYGYTF.

The chain recombines TRBV5-5 with TRBJ1-1; maybe TRBD1 (6 bases). This CDR3 is built from 11 residues. V was pared by 2 bases and J by 8 bases, with 7 bases between. In germline, CDR1 is SGHKS, CDR2 YYEKEE (reference sequence). CDR3 DNA: TGTGCCAGCAGCTTCACAGGGGAAGCTTTCTTT. This sequence encodes CASSFTGEAFF. Full variable domain (remainder filled in from reference TRBV5-5 and TRBJ1-1): DAGVTQSPTHLIKTRGQQVTLRCSPISGHKSVSWYQQVLGQGPQFIFQYYEKEERGRGNFPDRFSARQFPNYSSELNVNALLLGDSALYLCASSFTGEAFFGQGTRLTVV.

The chain carries TRBV7-2 and TRBJ2-1; 9 bases fit TRBD2. V was pared by 5 bases and J by 1 base, with 6 bases of the junction left unmatched. Germline assignment: CDR1 SGHTA and CDR2 FQGNSA. The CDR3 extends over 16 amino acids. The CDR3 DNA is TGTGCCAGCAGCCCCGGACTAGCGCTATCCTACAATGAGCAGTTCTTC. This gives the protein CASSPGLALSYNEQFF. Together with reference TRBV7-2 and TRBJ2-1, the CDR3 gives the full variable domain: GAGVSQSPSNKVTEKGKDVELRCDPISGHTALYWYRQSLGQGLEFLIYFQGNSAPDKSGLPSDRFSAERTGGSVSTLTIQRTQQEDSAVYLCASSPGLALSYNEQFFGPGTRLTVL.

This chain uses TRBV30 with TRBJ1-5; D perhaps matches TRBD1 (6 bases). Trimming pared 0 bases from V and 4 bases from J, leaving 13 bases between. The CDR3 length is 15 residues. The V gene's germline CDR1 is GTSNPN and CDR2 SVGIG (reference sequence). CDR3 loop: CAWSVSRQENQPQHF. The CDR3 DNA is TGTGCCTGGAGTGTGAGTCGACAGGAGAATCAGCCCCAGCATTTT.

V gene TRBV2 combines with J gene TRBJ2-5; TRBD2 aligns across 8 bases. The length of the CDR3 is 15 residues. V was clipped by 3 bases and J by 2 bases; unmatched bases: 5. Germline V gene data show CDR1 as SNHLY and CDR2 as FYNNEI. The CDR3 here is CASSEASGGQETQYF. The DNA for the CDR3 is TGTGCCAGCAGTGAGGCGTCGGGGGGGCAAGAGACCCAGTACTTC.

The V gene is TRBV5-1, the J gene TRBJ2-4; 7 bases line up with TRBD2. CDR1 is SGHRS, CDR2 YFSETQ, per germline. Losses at the gene ends were 4 bases for V and 8 bases for J; bases not matched to a gene: 6. The length of the CDR3 is 13 residues. DNA of the CDR3: TGCGCCAGCAGCCGGGGTGGGGGGGACATTCAGTACTTC. Protein sequence: CASSRGGGDIQYF.

This clone was counted a few times. The CDR3 DNA sequence: TGTGCCAGCAAGATCAGGGATCATTCCTACGAGCAGTACTTC. Protein: CASKIRDHSYEQYF. This sequence joins TRBV13 and TRBJ2-7; D might be TRBD1 (5 bases). V was cut by 7 bases and J by 1 base, with 14 bases left in between. The CDR3 extends over 14 amino acids. Germline V gives CDR1 PRHDT, CDR2 FYEKMQ (reference sequence). The full variable domain, in which reference TRBV13 and TRBJ2-7 provide the parts outside the CDR3, is AAGVIQSPRHLIKEKRETATLKCYPIPRHDTVYWYQQGPGQDPQFLISFYEKMQSDKGSIPDRFSAQQFSDYHSELNMSSLELGDSALYFCASKIRDHSYEQYFGPGTRLTVT.

Of note for this clone: Other nucleotide sequences from this sample produce the same CDR3. V gene TRBV7-9 combines with J gene TRBJ2-7, with a weak D call TRBD1 (5 bases). The length of the CDR3 is 14 residues. V lost 2 bases to trimming and J lost 3 bases, with 11 bases between them. Germline CDR1 and CDR2: SEHNR and FQNEAQ (reference sequence). CDR3 DNA: TGTGCCAGCAGCTTAATGCAGGGTGGCTACGAGCAGTACTTC. This translates into CASSLMQGGYEQYF.

V gene TRBV6-1 combines with J gene TRBJ1-5; 8 nucleotides line up with TRBD1. CDR1 and CDR2 from the germline V gene are MNHNS and SASEGT. With 7 bases clipped from V and 5 bases from J, the junction kept 7 bases outside the gene matches. The CDR3 is 14 amino acids. This CDR3 is CASTIDRGDQPQHF. The DNA for the CDR3 is TGTGCCAGCACTATAGACAGGGGTGATCAGCCCCAGCATTTT.

The rearrangement joins TRBV4-1 to TRBJ2-7; tentatively, D is TRBD1 (6 bases). CDR3 size: 14 residues. Germline CDR1 reads MGHRA; CDR2 reads YSYEKL. V lost 0 bases and J 3 bases, leaving 9 bases between the germline ends. CDR3 coding DNA: TGCGCCAGCAGCCAAGACAGGGGCCACTACGAGCAGTACTTC. Its protein is CASSQDRGHYEQYF.

This clone was counted only a few times. The chain couples TRBV9 to TRBJ2-2, with 10 bases aligning to TRBD2. Germline-derived CDR1 and CDR2 are SGDLS and YYNGEE. With V trimmed by 1 base and J by 5 bases, 5 bases remained unmatched. There are 16 residues in the CDR3. The CDR3 is CASSVRSGGGTGELFF. CDR3 nucleotides: TGTGCCAGCAGCGTAAGAAGCGGGGGGGGAACCGGGGAGCTGTTTTTT. The whole variable domain, remainder taken from reference TRBV9 and TRBJ2-2, is DSGVTQTPKHLITATGQRVTLRCSPRSGDLSVYWYQQSLDQGLQFLIQYYNGEERAKGNILERFSAQQFPDLHSELNLSSLELGDSALYFCASSVRSGGGTGELFFGEGSRLTVL.

This clone was seen a handful of times. This rearrangement joins TRBV6-5 to TRBJ2-7; possibly TRBD1 for D (6 bases). Trimming removed 5 bases from V and 4 bases from J, with 9 bases in between. The CDR3 spans 12 residues. Germline CDR1 MNHEY, CDR2 SVGAGI. CDR3 amino acids: CASSPRGYEQYF. The CDR3 DNA sequence: TGTGCCAGCAGTCCCAGGGGTTACGAGCAGTACTTC.

The gene calls are TRBV9 and TRBJ1-1; 7 bases are a match to TRBD1. The CDR3 runs to 15 residues. Germline values: CDR1 SGDLS, CDR2 YYNGEE. The J segment lost 0 bases and the V segment lost 6 bases, leaving 8 bases of the junction unmatched. Written as DNA, the CDR3 is TGTGCCAGCAACTTAATGACAGGGATGAACACTGAAGCTTTCTTT. As protein: CASNLMTGMNTEAFF.

The chain employs TRBV30 and TRBJ1-6; weak D call: TRBD1 (5 bases). This CDR3 comprises 17 residues. Germline lookup yields CDR1 GTSNPN and CDR2 SVGIG (reference sequence). V lost 8 bases, J lost 5 bases, and 25 bases lay in between. CDR3 DNA: TGTGCCGCTCGGAGACACCTTATAACGGGGGATAATTCACCCCTCCACTTT. As protein: CAARRHLITGDNSPLHF.

The chain has TRBV9 and TRBJ2-2, with D perhaps matching TRBD1 (6 bases). The V gene lost 0 bases and the J gene lost 3 bases, with 12 bases spanning the gap. In germline, CDR1 is SGDLS, CDR2 YYNGEE. The CDR3 extends over 16 amino acids. CDR3 residues: CASSVAPGQHTGELFF. DNA of the CDR3: TGTGCCAGCAGCGTAGCTCCGGGACAACACACCGGGGAGCTGTTTTTT.

The V and J genes are TRBV7-8 and TRBJ1-1, with D possibly being TRBD1 (6 bases). In germline, CDR1 is SGHVS, CDR2 FQNEAQ. With 3 bases removed from V and 4 bases from J, the gap between germline ends came to 15 bases. The CDR3 has 15 amino acids. This chain's CDR3 is CASSFNMGATTEAFF. The CDR3 DNA is TGTGCCAGCAGCTTTAATATGGGGGCTACCACTGAAGCTTTCTTT.

This clone has more than one count but fewer than ten. V usage is TRBV6-5 and J usage is TRBJ2-7; 13 bases are shared with TRBD2. CDR3 size: 15 residues. Germline V lookup: CDR1 MNHEY, CDR2 SVGAGI. V lost 5 bases and J lost 2; bases outside the gene matches: 3. CDR3 sequence (DNA): TGTGCCAGCAGTGCTACTAGCGGGAGGGCCTACGAGCAGTACTTC. This sequence encodes CASSATSGRAYEQYF.